Reported below is one TCR beta chain. Its antigen is unidentified. TCR beta CDR3 region amplification was performed from RNA transcripts. The HTBI primer set served for first-round RT-PCR of the TCR CDR3. TCRdb reprocessed the multiplex PCR reads with MiXCR, giving one entry per CDR3 protein. The profile covers 350,000 to 400,000 distinct CDR3 sequences, with about 19% appearing a single time and roughly 3.5% taken by the ten largest. Trimming cost V 2 bases and J 3 bases; bases outside gene matches: 6. In germline, CDR1 is MNHEY, CDR2 SVGEGT. This CDR3 region has 15 residues. This entry is derived from a study of T cells in Graves' hyperthyroidism and ophthalmopathy. Study-level findings and limits: Ophthalmopathy was told apart from stable hyperthyroidism by a 13 V-J model.

Sequencing was performed on blood. This sequence was found in a woman younger than 30 with Graves' hyperthyroidism. The chain links TRBV6-2 or TRBV6-3 to TRBJ2-7, with 8 bases that match TRBD1. The CDR3 here is CASSYTGQGSYEQYF. The CDR3 DNA sequence: TGTGCCAGCAGTTACACCGGACAGGGAAGCTACGAGCAGTACTTC.